The present T cell receptor (beta chain) was sequenced within a study of cytomegalovirus exposure and HLA in healthy donors. Findings and caveats of the study: For TCR beta chains, V- and J-gene trimming was later linked to a missense DCLRE1C variant. Reported performance of the classifier showed diagnosis of cytomegalovirus status with high specificity and sensitivity.

The PCR used 60 Vbeta and 13 Jbeta primers. Clones were sequenced by immunoSEQ multiplex PCR, and TCRdb holds only the in-frame ones, with some missing. The sample contains fewer than 200,000 clones, 75% to 90% of which appear only once. Comment on this clone: What it binds is unknown.

CDR3 length: 12 residues. V lost 5 bases to trimming and J lost 2 bases, with 9 bases between them. Germline V gene sequence: CDR1 GTSNPN, CDR2 SVGIG (reference sequence). The sequenced sample consisted of PBMCs. The chain uses TRBV30 and TRBJ1-2; D possibly corresponds to TRBD1 (6 bases). This clonotype was obtained from a woman aged 50 to 60 in good health and CMV-seropositive. CDR3 bases: TGTGCCTGGGGGCAGGGGAACTATGGCTACACCTTC. It codes for CAWGQGNYGYTF.